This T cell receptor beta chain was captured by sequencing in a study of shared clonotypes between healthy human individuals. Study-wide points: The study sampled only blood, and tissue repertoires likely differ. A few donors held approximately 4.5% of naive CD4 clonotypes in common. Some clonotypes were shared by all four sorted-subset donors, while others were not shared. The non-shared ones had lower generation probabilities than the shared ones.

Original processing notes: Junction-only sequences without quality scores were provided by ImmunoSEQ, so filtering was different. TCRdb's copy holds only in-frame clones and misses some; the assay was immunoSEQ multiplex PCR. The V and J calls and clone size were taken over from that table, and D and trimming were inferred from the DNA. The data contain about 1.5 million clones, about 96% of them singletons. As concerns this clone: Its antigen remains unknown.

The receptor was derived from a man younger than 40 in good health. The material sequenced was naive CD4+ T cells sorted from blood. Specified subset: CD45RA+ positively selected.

CDR3 amino acids: CASRDLGGGLFF. The CDR3 DNA reads as TGTGCCAGCAGGGATCTTGGGGGAGGGCTGTTTTTT. V usage is TRBV2 and J usage is TRBJ2-2, with D perhaps TRBD2 (6 bases). The CDR3 runs 12 residues. Looked up from germline, CDR1 is SNHLY and CDR2 is FYNNEI. Trimming shortened V by 6 bases and J by 13 bases, and 15 bases separated the two germline ends.